The present T cell receptor (beta chain) was sequenced within a study of PD-L1 blockade in urothelial cancer. For the study at large: Blood samples had a median of 141,255 T cells. Study-level results: Pretreatment clonality of the blood TCR repertoire below the median was predictive of superior survival.

Time point given: peripheral blood 6 weeks after treatment start. Every PCR received spiked-in synthetic TCR analog templates. Here immunoSEQ multiplex PCR was the method, and the copy in TCRdb shows in-frame clones only, minus some. This table has about 36,000 clones, more than 80% appearing once. The CDR3 has 15 amino acids. The germline CDR1 and CDR2 sequences are KGHSH and LQKENI. The V segment lost 4 bases and the J segment 2 bases; nucleotides outside the gene matches: 8. This clone was recorded a few times. What it binds is unknown. The source material was PBMCs, sampled around atezolizumab (anti-PD-L1) treatment. This TCR was recovered from a man between 40 and 49 years old with urothelial cancer. The chain is built from TRBV18 and TRBJ2-7; 7 bases match TRBD1. The CDR3 nucleotides are TGTGCCAGCTCACAGAATACAGGGGCCACCTACGAGCAGTACTTC. Its protein is CASSQNTGATYEQYF.